The 19 T cell receptor beta chains listed next were all sequenced from one sample in a study of glioma-infiltrating T cells. Amplification of TCR alpha and beta CDR3 regions from RNA used iRepertoire nested multiplex PCR. MiXCR, run by TCRdb on the multiplex PCR reads, gives a single entry per CDR3 protein. Among some 180,000 distinct CDR3 sequences, over 25% were seen once, and the ten largest hold 20% to 25%. Material for sequencing was glioma tissue, nonneoplastic brain tissue, or PBMCs (not recorded which). These receptors were collected from a human donor with low-grade glioma or glioblastoma, undergoing nonglioma brain surgery, or in good health (not recorded which).

On this clonotype: As the CDR3 is not closed by the conserved phenylalanine or tryptophan, this likely results from a read error. V and J are TRBV27 and TRBJ2-3; 10 nucleotides align to TRBD2. Germline lookup yields CDR1 MNHEY and CDR2 SMNVEV (reference sequence). The CDR3 sequence is 16 residues long. The DNA of the CDR3 is TGTGCCAGCAGATTAAGTCTAGCGGGAGAAACAGATAAGCAGTATCTT. It translates to CASRLSLAGETDKQYL.

This clonotype occurred a few times. The rearrangement joins TRBV4-1 to TRBJ2-1; 9 bases line up with TRBD1. The trim removed 3 bases at V and 3 bases at J, leaving 12 bases unmatched. Germline V CDR1 and CDR2: MGHRA, YSYEKL. The CDR3 runs 18 residues. CDR3 in DNA: TGCGCCAGCAGCCATCGTAAACAGGGGGCGGGGGTCTACAATGAGCAGTTCTTC. The encoded protein is CASSHRKQGAGVYNEQFF.

The chain recombines TRBV12-3 or TRBV12-4 with TRBJ2-7; TRBD1 matches at 7 bases. Trimming removed 3 bases from V and 2 bases from J; junction bases left unmatched: 13. The CDR3 has 17 residues. CDR3 residues: CASSLGWGRDRAYEQYF. CDR3 in DNA: TGTGCCAGCAGTTTGGGTTGGGGTCGGGACAGAGCCTACGAGCAGTACTTC.

This clonotype appeared many times. The CDR3 protein is CSASAGTSGNYEQYF. The CDR3 nucleotides read TGCAGTGCTAGCGCCGGGACTAGCGGGAACTACGAGCAGTACTTC. This rearrangement joins TRBV20-1 to TRBJ2-7, with 13 bases matching TRBD2. The V and J ends lost 3 bases and 3 bases, in that order; junction bases with no gene match: 5. The germline gives CDR1 DFQATT, CDR2 SNEGSKA (reference sequence). The CDR3 is 15 amino acids.

This clonotype was picked up many times. The chain combines TRBV10-3 with TRBJ2-3; D uncertain. Per the germline V gene, CDR1 is ENHRY and CDR2 is SYGVKD. CDR3 length equals 12 residues. The ends were cut back, 10 bases at V and 4 bases at J, with 12 bases in the middle. The CDR3 is CATARRADTQYF. CDR3 DNA: TGTGCCACCGCACGAAGGGCAGATACGCAGTATTTT.

This clonotype came up many times. V gene TRBV20-1 combines with J gene TRBJ1-1; 9 positions match TRBD1. CDR1 is DFQATT, CDR2 SNEGSKA, per germline (reference sequence). This CDR3 comprises 14 residues. The CDR3 is CSLQGARGNTEAFF. In nucleotides, the CDR3 is TGCAGCCTACAGGGGGCGCGAGGGAACACTGAAGCTTTCTTT.

In its sample, this clonotype was seen a few times. This CDR3 is CASDTTGSYNEQFF. The CDR3 DNA follows: TGTGCTAGTGACACTACAGGTTCCTACAATGAGCAGTTCTTC. The chain combines TRBV12-5 with TRBJ2-1; possibly TRBD1 for D (5 bases). There are 14 residues in the CDR3. Trimming took 7 bases from V and 1 from J, leaving 11 bases between them. The germline V gene encodes CDR1 LGHNT and CDR2 FRNRAP.

This clonotype was detected many times. This chain joins TRBV19 and TRBJ1-5; TRBD1 is a possible D gene (5 bases). The CDR3 consists of 16 residues. In germline, CDR1 is LNHDA, CDR2 SQIVND (reference sequence). V was trimmed by 5 bases and J by 2 bases, leaving 16 bases between them. The CDR3 DNA reads TGTGCCAGTAGTTCGGGACCCGGGGCCGGCAATCAGCCCCAGCATTTT. Its protein is CASSSGPGAGNQPQHF.

This clonotype was seen ten or more times. This chain joins TRBV6-4 and TRBJ2-2; D might be TRBD1 (5 bases). With 3 bases removed from V and 2 bases from J, the gap between germline ends came to 7 bases. Germline lookup yields CDR1 MRHNA and CDR2 SNTAGT. The CDR3 is made up of 14 amino acids. CDR3 residues: CASSEDSNTGELFF. The CDR3 nucleotides are TGTGCCAGCAGTGAAGACAGTAACACCGGGGAGCTGTTTTTT.

The chain is built from TRBV30 and TRBJ2-3, with 7 nucleotides matching TRBD2. The germline CDR1 and CDR2 sequences are GTSNPN and SVGIG (reference sequence). V lost 1 base and J lost 3; bases outside the gene matches: 7. CDR3 length equals 15 residues. The CDR3 bases are TGTGCCTGGAGTGAAGGGAGGGCCGGGACAGATACGCAGTATTTT. This translates into CAWSEGRAGTDTQYF.

In its sample, this clonotype was seen many times. The genes are TRBV27 and TRBJ2-1; D might be TRBD1 or TRBD2, each matching 6 bases. CDR1 is MNHEY and CDR2 is SMNVEV in the germline V gene (reference sequence). V was clipped by 8 bases and J by 6 bases, with 20 bases between them. The CDR3 length is 15 residues. CDR3 region: CASPHGGPHRNEQFF. In nucleotides, the CDR3 is TGTGCCAGCCCCCACGGGGGCCCCCATCGCAATGAGCAGTTCTTC.

This clonotype was counted only a few times. The chain has TRBV19 and TRBJ1-5, with 7 bases identical to TRBD1. The germline V gene encodes CDR1 LNHDA and CDR2 SQIVND (reference sequence). This CDR3 spans 13 amino acids. Trimming took 7 bases from V and 5 from J; bases not matched to a gene: 5. The CDR3 reads CASTRQGYQPQHF. CDR3 coding DNA: TGTGCCAGTACCAGACAGGGATATCAGCCCCAGCATTTT.

This clonotype showed up just a few times. The V call is TRBV30, the J call TRBJ2-1; D is unresolved. Germline CDR1 is GTSNPN and CDR2 is SVGIG (reference sequence). The CDR3 is 13 residues long. The V end was cut by 3 bases, the J end by 6 bases, with 12 bases between. The CDR3 bases are TGTGCCTGGAGCAAGCTCGGGCGCAATGAGCAGTTCTTC. This codes for CAWSKLGRNEQFF.

This clonotype was observed at least ten times. The chain couples TRBV12-5 to TRBJ2-2; 10 bases are shared with TRBD2. Germline trimming cut 5 bases from V and 1 base from J; bases unmatched to any gene: 10. Germline CDR1 is LGHNT and CDR2 is FRNRAP. The CDR3 covers 18 residues. CDR3 protein: CASGVYPGTSENTGELFF. The CDR3 DNA reads as TGTGCTAGTGGTGTATATCCTGGGACTAGCGAGAACACCGGGGAGCTGTTTTTT.

The V gene is TRBV27, the J gene TRBJ2-7; TRBD2 is a possible D gene (5 bases). The V gene's germline CDR1 is MNHEY and CDR2 SMNVEV (reference sequence). The CDR3 extends over 13 amino acids. V lost 6 bases to trimming and J lost 3 bases, with 12 bases between them. As DNA, the CDR3 is TGTGCCAGCAGACCGGGGATTGGCTACGAGCAGTACTTC. Protein: CASRPGIGYEQYF.

Notes on this clonotype: A much larger clone is a single base away; this may be a read error. The J gene is TRBJ2-7, the V gene TRBV20-1; D is possibly TRBD2 (5 bases). The better agreement between TRBJ2-1 and the DNA end casts doubt on the J call. CDR3 length equals 16 residues. CDR1 and CDR2 from the germline V gene are DFQATT and SNEGSKA (reference sequence). CDR3 DNA: TGCAGTGCTAGAGATGAGGCCCTCGGCGGGCCTAGCGAGCAGTTCTTC. It yields the protein CSARDEALGGPSEQFF.

The rearrangement links TRBV29-1 to TRBJ2-7; TRBD2 is a possible D gene (6 bases). This CDR3 is 15 amino acids long. The germline V gene has CDR1 SQVTM and CDR2 ANQGSEA. Trimming pared 1 base from V and 2 bases from J, leaving 15 bases between. This CDR3 reads CSVEVIGRPTYEQYF. The CDR3 nucleotides are TGCAGCGTTGAAGTGATTGGGAGGCCTACCTACGAGCAGTACTTC.

This chain joins TRBV27 and TRBJ1-2; D uncertain. The germline CDR1 and CDR2 sequences are MNHEY and SMNVEV (reference sequence). Trimming cost V 5 bases and J 8 bases, with 9 bases left between them. The CDR3 totals 11 residues. DNA of the CDR3: TGTGCCAGCAGTCGGAGGCGAGGCTACACCTTC. Its translation is CASSRRRGYTF.

This clonotype appeared many times. V and J are TRBV20-1 and TRBJ2-1; 7 bases map to TRBD2. V dropped 3 bases and J dropped 4; count of bases not matched to a gene: 3. The germline V gene has CDR1 DFQATT and CDR2 SNEGSKA (reference sequence). The CDR3 runs 13 residues. CDR3 sequence: CSASPSGYNEQFF. CDR3 nucleotides: TGCAGTGCTAGTCCTAGCGGATACAATGAGCAGTTCTTC.